This entry lists 30 T cell receptor beta chains sequenced from one sample in a study of cytomegalovirus exposure and HLA in healthy donors. Primers for the PCR totalled 60 Vbeta and 13 Jbeta. Only in-frame clones appear in the TCRdb table, and some are missing; sequencing was by immunoSEQ multiplex PCR. The sample records approximately 170,000 clones, about 76% being singletons. The source material was PBMCs. These receptors were taken from a woman between 18 and 29 years old in good health and CMV-seropositive.

The chain couples TRBV9 to TRBJ1-1, with a possible D match to TRBD1 (5 bases). The CDR3 covers 15 residues. V lost 0 bases, J lost 4 bases, and 13 bases lay in between. Germline assignment: CDR1 SGDLS and CDR2 YYNGEE. The CDR3 reads CASSVVQGGSTEAFF. The CDR3 nucleotides are TGTGCCAGCAGCGTAGTGCAGGGAGGGAGCACTGAAGCTTTCTTT.

The chain is built from TRBV7-2 and TRBJ1-4; D unclear. Trimming stripped 5 bases from V and 3 bases from J, with 19 bases between. Germline V gene lookup returns CDR1 SGHTA and CDR2 FQGNSA. This CDR3 comprises 17 residues. In DNA, the CDR3 is TGTGCCAGCAGCCTCCTTGGGCCCTCAAAGGCTAATGAAAAACTGTTTTTT. This codes for CASSLLGPSKANEKLFF.

The chain is built from TRBV4-2 and TRBJ1-2; D gene ambiguous. Trimming took 4 bases from V and 8 from J, leaving 8 bases between them. Germline V gene lookup returns CDR1 LGHNA and CDR2 YNFKEQ. CDR3 size: 11 residues. The CDR3 DNA sequence: TGTGCCAGCAGCCTCGGAGAGGGCTACACCTTC. It yields the protein CASSLGEGYTF.

This chain connects TRBV5-4 to TRBJ2-7, with D possibly TRBD1 on 6 matching bases. Germline CDR1 SGHNT, CDR2 YYREEE (reference sequence). CDR3 length: 14 amino acids. V lost 2 bases and J 3 bases, leaving 12 bases between the germline ends. CDR3 loop: CASSLRDTFYEQYF. The CDR3 bases are TGTGCCAGCAGCTTACGGGACACTTTCTACGAGCAGTACTTC.

V usage is TRBV19 and J usage is TRBJ1-2; 7 bases match TRBD1. This CDR3 contains 17 residues. J was trimmed by 8 bases and V by 3 bases; bases with no gene match: 18. Germline lookup yields CDR1 LNHDA and CDR2 SQIVND (reference sequence). The CDR3 region is CASSIQGDLGAFKGYTF. CDR3 DNA: TGTGCCAGTAGTATCCAGGGGGACTTGGGGGCTTTTAAAGGCTACACCTTC.

This clone was seen a few times. V gene TRBV4-2 combines with J gene TRBJ2-7; 8 bases map to TRBD2. This CDR3 has 15 residues. Trimming cost V 1 base and J 5 bases; bases outside gene matches: 7. CDR1 and CDR2 from the germline V gene are LGHNA and YNFKEQ. CDR3 residues: CASSQAGGAADEQYF. CDR3 nucleotides: TGTGCCAGCAGCCAAGCGGGAGGGGCTGCGGACGAGCAGTACTTC.

The rearrangement joins TRBV6-1 to TRBJ1-5; D gene ambiguous. Germline loops: CDR1 MNHNS, CDR2 SASEGT. The CDR3 extends over 14 amino acids. V dropped 7 bases and J dropped 7 bases, with 17 bases sitting between them. The CDR3 nucleotides are TGTGCCAGCACCCTAGAGAGGGTAGGGCAGCCCCAGCATTTT. Its protein is CASTLERVGQPQHF.

This chain links TRBV2 with TRBJ2-5, with 7 bases identical to TRBD2. J was trimmed by 7 bases and V by 8 bases; bases with no gene match: 4. This CDR3 is 11 amino acids long. The germline gives CDR1 SNHLY, CDR2 FYNNEI. The CDR3 here is CASGGVGTQYF. The CDR3 nucleotides read TGTGCCAGCGGGGGGGTGGGGACCCAGTACTTC.

This chain connects TRBV28 to TRBJ1-2; D ambiguous. CDR1 and CDR2 (germline): MDHEN, SYDVKM. This CDR3 comprises 11 residues. Deletions cut 5 bases from V and 7 bases from J, with 8 bases between. CDR3 in amino acids: CASSAPGGYTF. The CDR3 DNA sequence: TGTGCCAGCAGTGCACCCGGTGGCTACACCTTC.

There are a few counts of this clone. The gene calls are TRBV7-8 and TRBJ1-1, with a tentative D call TRBD1 (6 bases). Germline-derived CDR1 and CDR2 are SGHVS and FQNEAQ. V lost 5 bases, J lost 8 bases, and 15 bases lay in between. This CDR3 comprises 13 residues. DNA for the CDR3: TGTGCCAGCAGCCTACTGCCCGGGACAGAAGCTTTCTTT. Translated: CASSLLPGTEAFF.

V is TRBV6-5 and J is TRBJ1-4; maybe TRBD1 (5 bases). Germline V gene sequence: CDR1 MNHEY, CDR2 SVGAGI. V lost 8 bases to trimming and J lost 8 bases, with 15 bases between them. The CDR3 length is 13 residues. This CDR3 reads CASGRQRNEKLFF. The CDR3 coding sequence is TGTGCCAGCGGTCGACAGAGGAACGAAAAACTGTTTTTT.

V and J are TRBV27 and TRBJ1-2, with 9 nucleotides matching TRBD1. V lost 8 bases, J lost 3 bases, and 4 bases stayed unmatched. Per germline, CDR1 MNHEY and CDR2 SMNVEV (reference sequence). This CDR3 has 13 residues. The CDR3 bases are TGTGCCAGCGGGGGACAGGGCGACTATGGCTACACCTTC. Translating it yields CASGGQGDYGYTF.

J is TRBJ1-1 and V is TRBV27, with 8 bases lining up with TRBD1. Per germline, CDR1 MNHEY and CDR2 SMNVEV (reference sequence). Trimming cost V 5 bases and J 5 bases; bases outside gene matches: 7. The length of the CDR3 is 14 residues. The CDR3 is CASSPDRVGTEAFF. The CDR3 bases are TGTGCCAGCAGTCCGGACAGGGTGGGGACTGAAGCTTTCTTT.

This clone occurred a few times. The chain carries TRBV5-5 and TRBJ2-7; D perhaps matches TRBD2 (5 bases). Germline assignment: CDR1 SGHKS and CDR2 YYEKEE (reference sequence). V lost 6 bases and J 2 bases, leaving 15 bases between the germline ends. CDR3 size: 14 residues. The CDR3 protein is CASTIRRGAYEQYF. In DNA, the CDR3 is TGTGCCAGCACCATCCGACGGGGTGCCTACGAGCAGTACTTC.

The J gene is TRBJ1-6, the V gene TRBV4-3; weak D call: TRBD1 (5 bases). The CDR3 sequence is 14 residues long. V gave up 0 bases and J gave up 9 bases, with 9 bases separating them. Germline V gene lookup returns CDR1 LGHNA and CDR2 YSLEER. CDR3 bases: TGCGCCAGCAGCCAAGATGGAAGGGGTTCACCCCTCCACTTT. Its protein is CASSQDGRGSPLHF.

The table lists this clone with a few counts. The V gene is TRBV9, the J gene TRBJ1-2; 7 nucleotides agree with TRBD1. Germline CDR1 SGDLS, CDR2 YYNGEE. The CDR3 contains 12 residues. V shed 7 bases, J shed 8 bases, and the junction held 8 bases outside the gene matches. CDR3 amino acids: CASGPTGEGYTF. The DNA of the CDR3 is TGTGCCAGCGGCCCCACAGGGGAGGGCTACACCTTC. Combining the CDR3 with reference TRBV9 and TRBJ1-2 gives the whole variable domain DSGVTQTPKHLITATGQRVTLRCSPRSGDLSVYWYQQSLDQGLQFLIQYYNGEERAKGNILERFSAQQFPDLHSELNLSSLELGDSALYFCASGPTGEGYTFGSGTRLTVV.

The V and J genes are TRBV7-9 and TRBJ1-3, with D tentatively TRBD1 (5 bases). The ends were cut back, 1 base at V and 2 bases at J, with 6 bases in the middle. CDR3 length equals 14 residues. Germline CDR1 reads SEHNR; CDR2 reads FQNEAQ (reference sequence). The CDR3 is CASSLVQAGNTIYF. CDR3 in DNA: TGTGCCAGCAGCTTAGTACAGGCTGGAAACACCATATATTTT.

The chain recombines TRBV19 with TRBJ2-2, with a possible D match to TRBD1 (5 bases). Trimming took 1 base from V and 1 from J, leaving 10 bases between them. CDR1 LNHDA and CDR2 SQIVND come from the germline V gene (reference sequence). CDR3 length: 16 amino acids. CDR3 DNA: TGTGCCAGTAGTATAGGGGGCGGCAAGAACACCGGGGAGCTGTTTTTT. It specifies CASSIGGGKNTGELFF.

Notes on this clone: Other DNA sequences in the sample encode the same CDR3. V is TRBV7-9 and J is TRBJ1-5; 8 bases fit TRBD1. CDR1 is SEHNR, CDR2 FQNEAQ, per germline (reference sequence). The V and J ends lost 5 bases and 1 base, in that order; junction bases with no gene match: 4. This CDR3 spans 15 amino acids. The CDR3 nucleotides are TGTGCCAGCAGCCGGACAGGGTCGAGCAATCAGCCCCAGCATTTT. Encoded protein: CASSRTGSSNQPQHF.

The chain combines TRBV5-4 with TRBJ2-5, with D hard to call. V gave up 1 base and J gave up 4 bases, with 8 bases separating them. Looked up from germline, CDR1 is SGHNT and CDR2 is YYREEE (reference sequence). The length of the CDR3 is 13 residues. In DNA form, the CDR3 reads TGTGCCAGCAGCTTGTACCAGTCAGAGACCCAGTACTTC. This gives the protein CASSLYQSETQYF.

The V gene is TRBV19, the J gene TRBJ2-5; D unclear. The V end lost 5 bases, the J end lost 1 base, and 8 bases lay between the germline ends. The CDR3 contains 13 residues. Germline V gene lookup returns CDR1 LNHDA and CDR2 SQIVND (reference sequence). CDR3 amino acids: CASSSVAQETQYF. CDR3 DNA sequence: TGTGCCAGTAGTTCGGTAGCCCAAGAGACCCAGTACTTC.

This chain joins TRBV5-1 and TRBJ2-7, with 7 bases matching TRBD2. Germline lookup yields CDR1 SGHRS and CDR2 YFSETQ. The CDR3 extends over 14 amino acids. V lost 0 bases and J lost 4; bases outside the gene matches: 4. Here the CDR3 DNA reads TGCGCCAGCAGCTTGGCCGGGGAGGGTTACGAGCAGTACTTC. This translates into CASSLAGEGYEQYF.

The J gene is TRBJ2-2, the V gene TRBV9; TRBD2 matches 11 bases. Germline assignment: CDR1 SGDLS and CDR2 YYNGEE. V lost 4 bases and J lost 1; bases outside the gene matches: 12. The CDR3 sequence is 19 residues long. The CDR3 is CASSPPGSGGALNTGELFF. Here the CDR3 DNA reads TGTGCCAGCAGCCCCCCGGGTAGCGGGGGGGCGCTGAACACCGGGGAGCTGTTTTTT.

The table lists this clone with a few counts. J is TRBJ1-2 and V is TRBV6-1; unclear D gene. Germline V CDR1 and CDR2: MNHNS, SASEGT. The ends were cut back, 2 bases at V and 4 bases at J, with 8 bases in the middle. The CDR3 loop spans 13 amino acids. CDR3 sequence reads: CASSESQSYGYTF. CDR3 DNA sequence: TGTGCCAGCAGTGAATCACAGAGCTATGGCTACACCTTC.

V gene TRBV7-9 combines with J gene TRBJ1-2, with 7 bases aligning to TRBD1. V trimming: 5 bases; J trimming: 6 bases; junction bases outside the gene matches: 12. From germline, CDR1 is SEHNR and CDR2 FQNEAQ (reference sequence). This CDR3 spans 15 amino acids. This CDR3 reads CASSLRTGGSDGYTF. The CDR3 nucleotides read TGTGCCAGCAGCCTACGGACAGGAGGTTCGGATGGCTACACCTTC.

CDR3 sequence (DNA): TGTGCCAGCAGCCCTCAAGCCGGGAGGGCCACAGATACGCAGTATTTT. This sequence encodes CASSPQAGRATDTQYF. The V gene is TRBV5-4, the J gene TRBJ2-3; TRBD2 matches at 8 bases. After removal of 4 bases from V and 2 bases from J, the junction contained 9 bases not matched to a gene. Germline assignment: CDR1 SGHNT and CDR2 YYREEE (reference sequence). CDR3 length: 16 residues.

The J gene is TRBJ2-5, the V gene TRBV2; D is unresolved. Trimming pared 7 bases from V and 1 base from J, leaving 7 bases between. CDR3 length: 12 amino acids. Germline V gene sequence: CDR1 SNHLY, CDR2 FYNNEI. The CDR3 loop reads CASTRFQETQYF. CDR3 DNA: TGTGCCAGCACCAGGTTCCAAGAGACCCAGTACTTC.

The V and J genes are TRBV11-3 and TRBJ2-1; 8 nucleotides align to TRBD1. CDR1 is SGHNT and CDR2 is YENEEA in the germline V gene. This CDR3 contains 15 residues. With 4 bases clipped from V and 2 bases from J, the junction kept 4 bases outside the gene matches. This chain's CDR3 is CASSSRQGPYNEQFF. CDR3 DNA sequence: TGTGCCAGCAGCTCCAGACAGGGGCCCTACAATGAGCAGTTCTTC.

The chain combines TRBV6-5 with TRBJ2-5; 7 positions agree with TRBD2. CDR3 size: 16 residues. V trimming: 2 bases; J trimming: 2 bases; junction bases outside the gene matches: 8. Germline CDR1 is MNHEY and CDR2 is SVGAGI. The chain's CDR3 is CASSYSSGVTQETQYF. CDR3 DNA: TGTGCCAGCAGTTACAGCAGCGGGGTAACTCAAGAGACCCAGTACTTC.

The gene calls are TRBV6-6 and TRBJ2-7; D not resolved. Germline CDR1 MNHNY, CDR2 SVGAGI (reference sequence). V was clipped by 0 bases and J by 1 base, with 13 bases between them. CDR3 length: 16 residues. CDR3 DNA sequence: TGTGCCAGCAGTTACTCCCCAGCAGGAAAATCCTACGAGCAGTACTTC. Encoded protein: CASSYSPAGKSYEQYF.